This record concerns one T cell receptor (beta chain) sequence. Antigen specificity is unknown. From about 530 ng total RNA, TCR beta cDNA was generated with a primer in the constant region. ARM-PCR, slightly modified, supplied the TCR beta libraries through three nested multiplex PCR rounds. Use of TRBV1-TRBV30 forward primers with a C-beta reverse primer characterized the first two PCR rounds, which lasted about 10 cycles each. TCRdb re-analysed the multiplex PCR reads in MiXCR, keeping a single row per CDR3 protein. The profile covers 300,000 to 350,000 distinct CDR3 sequences, with 65% appearing a single time and roughly 6% taken by the ten largest. Researchers drew blood RNA from unsorted whole blood and extracted germline DNA as well. A sample of four milliliters of peripheral blood was taken before surgery. This specimen belongs to a study of tumor-infiltrating lymphocytes in primary liver carcinoma. Across the whole study: Patients, male and female, were 30 to 69 years old. Sequenced samples came back with roughly 3.65 to 7.5 million productive TCRbeta reads, and the counts looked alike across tissue types. Study observations and caveats: Samples, which were bulk and unsorted, did not allow CD4+ and CD8+ repertoires to be compared.

The CDR3 extends over 12 amino acids. Germline CDR1 ENHRY, CDR2 SYGVKD. The V gene lost 5 bases and the J gene lost 5 bases, with 10 bases spanning the gap. The receptor comes from a middle-aged man with primary liver carcinoma and hepatitis B virus infection. The chain uses TRBV10-3 and TRBJ2-7; D is perhaps TRBD2 (5 bases). The material sequenced was peripheral blood. CDR3 DNA sequence: TGTGCCATCAGTTCCGGGGTTCACGAGCAGTACTTC. Translation gives CAISSGVHEQYF.